These 19 T cell receptor beta chains originate from one sample sequenced in a study of T-cell reconstitution after alpha-beta-depleted transplantation in children. Preparation of the TCRbeta library was carried out with unique molecular identifiers. One entry per CDR3 protein results from TCRdb running MiXCR on the PCR reads. The sample holds a few hundred thousand distinct CDR3 sequences, approximately 12% seen once. The sample was PBMCs, mostly from graft donor cells, taken 360 days after TCRalphabeta/CD19-depleted stem cell transplant. Every receptor here comes from a male patient between 10 and 17 years old who had a stem cell transplant for acute myeloid leukemia, so the T cells may come from the graft donor.

This clonotype was observed a few times. The chain couples TRBV20-1 to TRBJ2-7, with 10 bases identical to TRBD1. CDR1 is DFQATT, CDR2 SNEGSKA, per germline (reference sequence). CDR3 size: 17 residues. V was pared by 5 bases and J by 2 bases, with 15 bases of the junction left unmatched. The CDR3 bases are TGCAGTGCTCCGGACAGGGGGGGGTTTATTACCACCTACGAGCAGTACTTC. It is translated as CSAPDRGGFITTYEQYF.

This CDR3 reads CASWPGERNNEQFF. The CDR3 DNA sequence: TGTGCCAGCTGGCCGGGAGAGAGGAACAATGAGCAGTTCTTC. The chain joins TRBV18 to TRBJ2-1, with TRBD2 as a possible D gene (6 bases). The germline V gene encodes CDR1 KGHSH and CDR2 LQKENI. V was trimmed by 7 bases and J by 5 bases, leaving 15 bases between them. There are 14 residues in the CDR3.

This clonotype was counted many times. The chain combines TRBV4-3 with TRBJ2-2, with 8 bases matching TRBD2. V trimming: 3 bases; J trimming: 4 bases; junction bases outside the gene matches: 10. The CDR3 totals 17 residues. Germline V CDR1 and CDR2: LGHNA, YSLEER. The CDR3 loop is CASSQERTSRITGELFF. The CDR3 DNA reads as TGCGCCAGCAGCCAGGAACGGACTAGCCGAATCACCGGGGAGCTGTTTTTT.

This clonotype was seen many times. The chain links TRBV5-5 to TRBJ2-5, with D perhaps matching TRBD1 or TRBD2 (7 bases each). The CDR3 is 15 residues long. Germline V gives CDR1 SGHKS, CDR2 YYEKEE (reference sequence). V dropped 1 base and J dropped 5 bases, with 15 bases sitting between them. The CDR3 nucleotides read TGTGCCAGCAGCTTGAGGGAGGGGGCTTTGGAGACCCAGTACTTC. It yields the protein CASSLREGALETQYF.

The sample holds many counts of this clonotype. CDR3 nucleotide sequence: TGTGCCAGCATCATACCCGGACCCTCGGGGGAGCAGTACTTC. Amino acids: CASIIPGPSGEQYF. The chain combines TRBV6-1 with TRBJ2-7; perhaps TRBD2 as D (5 bases). The CDR3 extends over 14 amino acids. Germline CDR1 is MNHNS and CDR2 is SASEGT. With 7 bases removed from V and 7 bases from J, the gap between germline ends came to 20 bases.

The J gene is TRBJ1-3, the V gene TRBV6-1, with D maybe TRBD1 (6 bases). The CDR3 totals 15 residues. Deletions cut 2 bases from V and 5 bases from J, with 13 bases between. From germline, CDR1 is MNHNS and CDR2 SASEGT. CDR3 nucleotides: TGTGCCAGCAGTGAAACAGGGTTCTACCGAAACACCATATATTTT. It is translated as CASSETGFYRNTIYF.

This clonotype was recorded at least ten times. In nucleotides, the CDR3 is TGTGCCAGCAGCTCGCACGGGCGAATACAAGAGACCCAGTACTTC. Amino acids: CASSSHGRIQETQYF. The V call is TRBV28, the J call TRBJ2-5; D call uncertain. The CDR3 is made up of 15 amino acids. In germline, CDR1 is MDHEN, CDR2 SYDVKM. Trimming took off 6 bases at V and 2 bases at J, with 16 bases between the two ends.

The rearrangement links TRBV15 to TRBJ2-5, with a tentative D call TRBD2 (5 bases). V was shortened by 9 bases and J by 5 bases, with 16 bases between the two germline ends. Per germline, CDR1 LNHNV and CDR2 YYDKDF (reference sequence). The CDR3 spans 13 residues. The CDR3 bases are TGTGCCACAAAGGTTGAGGGTCGGGAGACCCAGTACTTC. It specifies CATKVEGRETQYF.

In its sample, this clonotype was seen a few times. The chain has TRBV12-3 or TRBV12-4 and TRBJ2-5; 11 nucleotides match TRBD2. The CDR3 has 19 amino acids. Trimming removed 2 bases from V and 3 bases from J; junction bases left unmatched: 14. The CDR3 DNA reads as TGTGCCAGCAGTTTAAATAGACTAGCGGGGTGGGAATACGAAGAGACCCAGTACTTC. The encoded protein is CASSLNRLAGWEYEETQYF.

There are a few counts of this clonotype. The chain is built from TRBV20-1 and TRBJ2-7; TRBD2 agrees at 10 bases. The junction had 10 bases not matched to a gene; V was cut back by 1 base and J by 1 base. CDR1 and CDR2 (germline): DFQATT, SNEGSKA (reference sequence). The CDR3 extends over 17 amino acids. The CDR3 sequence is CSARGWAGTSASYEQYF. DNA for the CDR3: TGCAGTGCTAGAGGTTGGGCCGGGACTAGCGCGTCCTACGAGCAGTACTTC.

This clonotype was detected many times. The rearrangement uses TRBV4-3 and TRBJ2-7; D is perhaps TRBD1 (6 bases). The CDR3 runs 15 residues. Trimming left V 0 bases short and J 2 bases short, with 11 bases between. CDR1 is LGHNA, CDR2 YSLEER, per germline. This CDR3 is CASSQDNDRTYEQYF. CDR3 bases: TGCGCCAGCAGCCAAGATAACGACAGGACCTACGAGCAGTACTTC.

This rearrangement joins TRBV6-5 to TRBJ1-1, with D unresolved. This CDR3 has 14 residues. V dropped 2 bases and J dropped 1 base, with 8 bases sitting between them. Germline loops: CDR1 MNHEY, CDR2 SVGAGI. As DNA, the CDR3 is TGTGCCAGCAGTTACCGACATGGGAACACTGAAGCTTTCTTT. This codes for CASSYRHGNTEAFF.

This clonotype was detected ten times or more. The chain is built from TRBV20-1 and TRBJ2-2; D is ambiguous. CDR1 and CDR2 from the germline V gene are DFQATT and SNEGSKA (reference sequence). This CDR3 has 15 amino acids. Trimming shortened V by 1 base and J by 4 bases, and 13 bases separated the two germline ends. DNA for the CDR3: TGCAGTGCTAGAGGGGTAACAATCCCCACCGGGGAGCTGTTTTTT. Protein product: CSARGVTIPTGELFF.

The table lists this clonotype with a few counts. The chain employs TRBV5-1 and TRBJ2-3, with 14 bases aligning to TRBD2. The CDR3 consists of 17 residues. CDR1 is SGHRS and CDR2 is YFSETQ in the germline V gene. V shed 3 bases and J 6 bases; nucleotides not matched to a gene: 9. The CDR3: CASSSGLAGGGRDTQYF. For the CDR3, the DNA is TGCGCCAGCAGCTCCGGACTAGCGGGAGGCGGCCGCGATACGCAGTATTTT. Based on the CDR3 plus reference TRBV5-1 and TRBJ2-3, the full variable domain is KAGVTQTPRYLIKTRGQQVTLSCSPISGHRSVSWYQQTPGQGLQFLFEYFSETQRNKGNFPGRFSGRQFSNSRSEMNVSTLELGDSALYLCASSSGLAGGGRDTQYFGPGTRLTVL.

The genes are TRBV28 and TRBJ2-7, with 9 bases lining up with TRBD2. CDR1 and CDR2 from the germline V gene are MDHEN and SYDVKM. J was trimmed by 13 bases and V by 2 bases; bases with no gene match: 18. The CDR3 covers 16 residues. In DNA form, the CDR3 reads TGTGCCAGCAGTTTAGAGGGACTAGCTGAGGTTAATGGAGTTTACTTC. Translating it yields CASSLEGLAEVNGVYF.

In this sample, this clonotype turned up a few times. The chain is built from TRBV20-1 and TRBJ2-5; 7 nucleotides match TRBD2. V shed 0 bases and J 1 base; nucleotides not matched to a gene: 5. Germline values: CDR1 DFQATT, CDR2 SNEGSKA (reference sequence). The CDR3 is made up of 15 amino acids. The CDR3 region has the DNA TGCAGTGCTAGAGATTTGGGAGGGATCCAAGAGACCCAGTACTTC. Translation gives CSARDLGGIQETQYF.

This chain links TRBV12-3 or TRBV12-4 with TRBJ2-2, with D possibly TRBD2 on 5 matching bases. The CDR3 contains 15 residues. Deletions cut 7 bases from V and 5 bases from J, with 17 bases between. CDR3 coding DNA: TGTGCCAGCACCCAACCTAGTCCGGGGACCGGGGAGCTGTTTTTT. It is translated as CASTQPSPGTGELFF.

This clonotype appeared a few times. The chain links TRBV21-1 to TRBJ2-7. TRBV21-1 is a known pseudogene. This CDR3 has 17 residues. CDR3 in DNA: TGTGCCAGCAGCAAACGGTACACGGTACATTTCGCCTACGAGCAGTACTTC. This encodes CASSKRYTVHFAYEQYF.

The chain carries TRBV18 and TRBJ2-5, with 8 positions matching TRBD2. The CDR3 has 14 amino acids. From germline, CDR1 is KGHSH and CDR2 LQKENI. After removal of 3 bases from V and 5 bases from J, the junction contained 5 bases not matched to a gene. Here the CDR3 DNA reads TGTGCCAGCTCACCCTTTTCTAGCGGGGAGACCCAGTACTTC. Translating it yields CASSPFSSGETQYF. The variable domain in full, completed from reference TRBV18 and TRBJ2-5, reads NAGVMQNPRHLVRRRGQEARLRCSPMKGHSHVYWYRQLPEEGLKFMVYLQKENIIDESGMPKERFSAEFPKEGPSILRIQQVVRGDSAAYFCASSPFSSGETQYFGPGTRLLVL.